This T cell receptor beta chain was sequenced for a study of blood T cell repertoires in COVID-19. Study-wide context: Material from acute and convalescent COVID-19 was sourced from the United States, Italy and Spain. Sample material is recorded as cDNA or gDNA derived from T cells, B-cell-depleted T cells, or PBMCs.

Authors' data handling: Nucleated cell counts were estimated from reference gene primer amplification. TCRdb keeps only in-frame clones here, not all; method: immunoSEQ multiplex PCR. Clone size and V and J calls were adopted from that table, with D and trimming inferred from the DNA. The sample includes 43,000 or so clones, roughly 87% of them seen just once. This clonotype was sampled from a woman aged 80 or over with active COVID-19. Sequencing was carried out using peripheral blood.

CDR3 sequence reads: CASSYSLYEQYF. CDR3 DNA sequence: TGTGCCAGCAGTTACTCCCTCTACGAGCAGTACTTC. The chain uses TRBV6-2 or TRBV6-3 and TRBJ2-7; no definite D call. The V and J ends lost 0 bases and 3 bases respectively, with 3 bases between them. The CDR3 runs to 12 residues. Looked up from germline, CDR1 is MNHEY and CDR2 is SVGEGT.